This entry concerns a single TCR beta chain. Germline trimming cut 5 bases from V and 7 bases from J; bases unmatched to any gene: 7. CDR3 length equals 14 residues. From germline, CDR1 is MNHEY and CDR2 SVGAGI. The data derive from a study of blood T cell repertoires in COVID-19. Per the study methods: The assay estimated nucleated cells by amplifying reference gene primers. The assay was immunoSEQ multiplex PCR, and TCRdb's table has in-frame clones only and misses some. D and trimming were read from the DNA, whereas the V and J calls and clone size are those reported in that table. The data contain over 110,000 clones, approximately 88% of them singletons.

This receptor was taken from a woman in her forties or fifties with acute or convalescent COVID-19. This chain joins TRBV6-5 and TRBJ1-4; 7 nucleotides align to TRBD1. Sequences were obtained from peripheral blood. The CDR3 bases are TGTGCCAGCAGTAACCTGCGGACAGGTGAAAAACTGTTTTTT. Protein product: CASSNLRTGEKLFF.